This T cell receptor (beta chain) derives from a study of ipilimumab plus nivolumab after autologous stem cell transplantation. Germline CDR1 reads SGHKS; CDR2 reads YYEKEE (reference sequence). The CDR3 extends over 15 amino acids. Trimming removed 4 bases from V and 3 bases from J, with 11 bases in between. The method was immunoSEQ multiplex PCR; TCRdb's version includes in-frame clones alone and lacks a portion of them. Here the sample spans under 25,000 clones, around 81% being singletons. Patients received nivolumab 3 mg/kg at weeks 1, 4, 7, 10, then fortnightly to week 26. This TCR derives from a male donor with diffuse large B-cell lymphoma. This material consisted of PBMCs, taken in a trial of ipilimumab plus nivolumab as post-transplant consolidation. The chain has TRBV5-5 and TRBJ1-6; no firm D call. The chain's CDR3 is CASSQDGDYNSPLHF. The DNA for the CDR3 is TGTGCCAGCAGCCAGGACGGGGACTATAATTCACCCCTCCACTTT.